This TCR beta chain was captured by sequencing in a study of graft-versus-host responses after intestinal transplantation. Libraries were prepared by immunoSEQ multiplex PCR; TCRdb keeps only in-frame clonotypes and omits some of them. Of roughly 100,000 clones listed, about 90% are singletons. V lost 3 bases, J lost 0 bases, and 9 bases lay in between. Germline CDR1 is WSHSY and CDR2 is SAAADI. This CDR3 has 15 amino acids. With regard to this clone: Its specificity is unknown.

The sequence was collected from a human donor who received an intestinal transplant. Material: unstimulated CD4+ T cells sorted from spleen or lymph node cells, obtained before intestinal transplant. V is TRBV10-2 and J is TRBJ1-5; D not certain. The CDR3 loop reads CASSDWEGSNQPQHF. The CDR3 DNA sequence: TGCGCCAGCAGTGATTGGGAGGGTAGCAATCAGCCCCAGCATTTT.